In this sample, the clone carrying this T cell receptor (beta chain) turned up a few times. Trimming took off 1 base at V and 4 bases at J, with 15 bases between the two ends. Germline CDR1 and CDR2: SGHRS and YFSETQ. The CDR3 sequence is 15 residues long. A 5'RACE reaction primed in the constant segment made cDNA libraries of TCR alpha and TCR beta, and these carried sample barcodes and UMIs. TCRdb re-called the 5' RACE reads with MiXCR, one entry per CDR3 protein. The repertoire holds 300,000 to 400,000 distinct CDR3 sequences, with around 21% as singletons. This specimen comes from a study of T-cell memory formation after mild COVID-19.

This receptor was identified in an adult woman who had mild COVID-19 (a few samples of this study predate the infection). Cell type and time point are not known. The chain recombines TRBV5-1 with TRBJ2-7; either TRBD1 or TRBD2 may supply D (6 bases each). Sequences were obtained from PBMCs or a T cell subset sorted from them (not recorded which). DNA of the CDR3: TGCGCCAGCAGCTTGATGGGGGGCGCGTTGTACGAGCAGTACTTC. This gives the protein CASSLMGGALYEQYF.